The rows below give T cell receptor beta chains drawn from one sample of a study of blood T cell repertoires in COVID-19. TCRdb keeps only in-frame clones here, not all; method: immunoSEQ multiplex PCR. The sample has some 240,000 clones; roughly 81% are singletons. Sequenced material: PBMCs or T cells enriched from blood (not recorded which). The receptors derive from a woman aged 45-60 years who had been exposed to COVID-19. Both conserved end residues are part of each CDR3. D genes are given only for firm matches. For some rows the clone size is stated as once, few or many, or as a class when expanded; others skip it.

TRBV7-2,-,TRBJ2-2,-,CASSPPGFAGELFF,TGTGCCAGCAGCCCCCCAGGATTCGCCGGGGAGCTGTTTTTT
TRBV9,-,TRBJ2-7,-,CASSASYEQYF,TGTGCCAGCAGCGCCTCTTACGAGCAGTACTTC
TRBV9,-,TRBJ2-7,TRBD2,CASSAGTSGVFGEQYF,TGTGCCAGCAGCGCCGGGACTAGCGGCGTGTTTGGCGAGCAGTACTTC
TRBV2,-,TRBJ1-1,-,CASSLTGRVTEAFF,TGTGCCAGCAGCCTTACAGGGAGAGTGACTGAAGCTTTCTTT
TRBV13,-,TRBJ1-1,TRBD1,CASSFYDRVNTEAFF,TGTGCCAGCAGCTTTTACGACAGGGTTAACACTGAAGCTTTCTTT
TRBV7-2,-,TRBJ2-7,-,CASSLYRASYEQYF,TGTGCCAGCAGCTTGTACAGGGCCTCCTACGAGCAGTACTTC
TRBV14,-,TRBJ1-2,-,CASSQDQRTLKTF,TGTGCCAGCAGCCAAGATCAAAGGACACTGAAAACCTTC
TRBV2,few,TRBJ1-2,-,CATRERGQGGYTF,TGTGCCACGCGTGAGCGGGGGCAGGGTGGCTACACCTTC
TRBV6-5,-,TRBJ1-1,TRBD1,CASSWDRQNTEAFF,TGTGCCAGCAGTTGGGACAGGCAGAACACTGAAGCTTTCTTT
TRBV3-1/TRBV3-2,-,TRBJ1-1,TRBD1,CASSPYRGGMNTEAFF,TGTGCCAGCAGCCCCTACAGGGGGGGTATGAACACTGAAGCTTTCTTT
TRBV5-5,-,TRBJ1-3,-,CASSLRGEGFSGNTIYF,TGTGCCAGCAGCTTGAGAGGGGAGGGATTCTCTGGAAACACCATATATTTT
TRBV11-2,-,TRBJ1-5,-,CASSFGNQPQHF,TGTGCCAGCAGCTTCGGGAATCAGCCCCAGCATTTT
TRBV6-5,once,TRBJ1-1,TRBD1,CASLQGKAFF,TGTGCCAGCCTACAGGGGAAAGCTTTCTTT
TRBV7-2,-,TRBJ1-1,-,CASSLQGSEAFF,TGTGCCAGCAGCTTACAGGGTTCTGAAGCTTTCTTT
TRBV6-1,-,TRBJ1-2,-,CASSEDNRFDGYTF,TGTGCCAGCAGTGAGGACAATCGGTTCGATGGCTACACCTTC
TRBV19,-,TRBJ2-7,-,CASSDAQLYEQYF,TGTGCCAGTAGTGATGCACAGCTATACGAGCAGTACTTC
TRBV2,-,TRBJ1-2,-,CATSQLLRDRPNTF,TGTGCCACCAGCCAACTTTTACGCGACAGGCCTAACACCTTC
TRBV6-5,-,TRBJ2-3,TRBD1,CASSLGTVSTDTQYF,TGTGCCAGCAGCCTCGGGACAGTGAGCACAGATACGCAGTATTTT